Listed here are 17 T cell receptor beta chains from one sample, sequenced in a study of T cells in Graves' hyperthyroidism and ophthalmopathy. Amplified regions were TCR beta CDR3 sequences from RNA transcripts. The HTBI primer set was used in a first-round RT-PCR of the TCR CDR3. TCRdb called the multiplex PCR reads again in MiXCR, with one record for every CDR3 protein. Here the sample spans approximately 530,000 distinct CDR3 sequences, about 20% being singletons. Material: blood. Receptors were obtained from a man aged 35 to 55 with Graves' ophthalmopathy.

The rearrangement joins TRBV6-5 to TRBJ2-5; no reliable D call. CDR3 size: 14 residues. The germline gives CDR1 MNHEY, CDR2 SVGAGI. V was clipped by 0 bases and J by 7 bases, with 12 bases between them. The CDR3 protein is CASSYSKVEVTQYF. CDR3 coding DNA: TGTGCCAGCAGTTACTCGAAGGTAGAGGTGACCCAGTACTTC.

V gene TRBV5-1 combines with J gene TRBJ2-6, with TRBD1 identical over 9 bases. This CDR3 is built from 16 residues. V trimming: 4 bases; J trimming: 1 base; junction bases outside the gene matches: 3. Germline V gene sequence: CDR1 SGHRS, CDR2 YFSETQ. The CDR3 loop reads CASSKQGASGANVLTF. For the CDR3, the DNA is TGCGCCAGCAGCAAACAGGGGGCTTCTGGGGCCAACGTCCTGACTTTC. Together with reference TRBV5-1 and TRBJ2-6, the CDR3 gives the full variable domain: KAGVTQTPRYLIKTRGQQVTLSCSPISGHRSVSWYQQTPGQGLQFLFEYFSETQRNKGNFPGRFSGRQFSNSRSEMNVSTLELGDSALYLCASSKQGASGANVLTFGAGSRLTVL.

The V gene is TRBV25-1, the J gene TRBJ2-1; no firm D call. The CDR3 has 12 amino acids. The V and J ends lost 5 bases and 7 bases respectively, with 9 bases between them. CDR1 MGHDK and CDR2 SYGVNS come from the germline V gene. CDR3 bases: TGTGCCAGCAGTCGAATCCGAAATGAGCAGTTCTTC. Translated, it gives CASSRIRNEQFF.

This clonotype has a count of ten or more. The V call is TRBV18, the J call TRBJ1-4; no definite D call. Trimming removed 2 bases from V and 4 bases from J, with 5 bases in between. CDR3 length equals 13 residues. The germline V gene has CDR1 KGHSH and CDR2 LQKENI. CDR3: CASSPGVNEKLFF. CDR3 bases: TGTGCCAGCTCACCAGGGGTTAATGAAAAACTGTTTTTT.

The chain has TRBV6-5 and TRBJ2-1; D unresolved. V was clipped by 1 base and J by 10 bases, with 11 bases between them. This CDR3 is 13 amino acids long. In germline, CDR1 is MNHEY, CDR2 SVGAGI. CDR3 loop: CASSYFQSREQFF. CDR3 DNA: TGTGCCAGCAGTTACTTCCAGTCACGCGAGCAGTTCTTC.

This clonotype has a handful of counts. The CDR3 DNA is TGCAGTGCTAGAAGGAGCGGAAGCTCCGGACAGCCCCAGCATTTT. This gives the protein CSARRSGSSGQPQHF. The chain couples TRBV20-1 to TRBJ1-5; D is unclear. Germline CDR1 reads DFQATT; CDR2 reads SNEGSKA (reference sequence). There are 15 residues in the CDR3. V was trimmed by 2 bases and J by 7 bases, leaving 18 bases between them.

V is TRBV29-1 and J is TRBJ2-3, with D possibly TRBD2 on 6 matching bases. There are 16 residues in the CDR3. Germline lookup yields CDR1 SQVTM and CDR2 ANQGSEA. V gave up 6 bases and J gave up 7 bases, with 26 bases separating them. The DNA for the CDR3 is TGCAGCGTGCGACCAACCGGGACGCGGGGACTTAATACGCAGTATTTT. It encodes CSVRPTGTRGLNTQYF.

This clonotype occurred many times. J is TRBJ2-3 and V is TRBV12-3 or TRBV12-4; D not resolved. The CDR3 totals 14 residues. Between the trimmed V and J ends, which lost 8 bases and 0 bases, there was a span of 12 bases. The CDR3 reads CASRRRSSTDTQYF. CDR3 bases: TGTGCCAGCCGCCGGCGCAGCAGCACAGATACGCAGTATTTT.

The chain carries TRBV20-1 and TRBJ1-4; D gene uncertain. Trimming took off 6 bases at V and 4 bases at J, with 18 bases between the two ends. Germline V CDR1 and CDR2: DFQATT, SNEGSKA (reference sequence). This CDR3 is 15 amino acids long. CDR3 residues: CSAAPATGVNEKLFF. The CDR3, as DNA: TGCAGTGCCGCCCCGGCCACCGGGGTTAATGAAAAACTGTTTTTT.

This clonotype was observed many times. This chain links TRBV28 with TRBJ2-7, with D possibly TRBD2 on 6 matching bases. V lost 5 bases to trimming and J lost 0 bases, with 14 bases between them. The germline CDR1 and CDR2 sequences are MDHEN and SYDVKM. The CDR3 is made up of 15 amino acids. The CDR3 DNA is TGTGCCAGCAGTCCGGAAGCGGGTATCTCCTACGAGCAGTACTTC. This encodes CASSPEAGISYEQYF.

At least ten counts were recorded for this clonotype. The chain joins TRBV6-1 to TRBJ2-4; TRBD2 agrees at 7 bases. The V gene's germline CDR1 is MNHNS and CDR2 SASEGT. J was trimmed by 7 bases and V by 4 bases; bases with no gene match: 16. The CDR3 runs 17 residues. Written as DNA, the CDR3 is TGTGCCAGCAGTGCCACAGCGGGGTCATTCCGGAGGAACATTCAGTACTTC. Its translation: CASSATAGSFRRNIQYF.

There are a few counts of this clonotype. The DNA of the CDR3 is TGCAGTGCTAGGGACAGCCCCCTGGTCTATGGCTACACCTTC. This sequence encodes CSARDSPLVYGYTF. The V gene is TRBV20-1, the J gene TRBJ1-2; D perhaps matches TRBD1 (6 bases). The CDR3 covers 14 residues. V dropped 3 bases and J dropped 4 bases, with 15 bases sitting between them. CDR1 is DFQATT, CDR2 SNEGSKA, per germline (reference sequence).

CDR3 protein: CASSIEPGRNTEAFF. The DNA for the CDR3 is TGTGCCAGTAGTATAGAGCCGGGCCGAAACACTGAAGCTTTCTTT. The chain couples TRBV19 to TRBJ1-1; no definite D call. Germline assignment: CDR1 LNHDA and CDR2 SQIVND (reference sequence). This CDR3 is 15 amino acids long. V was trimmed by 0 bases and J by 2 bases, leaving 10 bases between them. Filled out from reference TRBV19 and TRBJ1-1, the complete variable domain reads DGGITQSPKYLFRKEGQNVTLSCEQNLNHDAMYWYRQDPGQGLRLIYYSQIVNDFQKGDIAEGYSVSREKKESFPLTVTSAQKNPTAFYLCASSIEPGRNTEAFFGQGTRLTVV.

This clonotype has a handful of counts. The rearrangement links TRBV7-9 to TRBJ2-1; D gene uncertain. V shed 3 bases and J shed 8 bases, with 11 bases lying between them. The CDR3 has 13 residues. CDR1 and CDR2 from the germline V gene are SEHNR and FQNEAQ (reference sequence). The CDR3 region is CASSFTDTHEQFF. In nucleotides, the CDR3 is TGTGCCAGCAGCTTTACAGATACCCATGAGCAGTTCTTC.

V usage is TRBV12-3 or TRBV12-4 and J usage is TRBJ1-1; TRBD1 is a possible D gene (5 bases). Trimming removed 2 bases at V and 10 bases at J, with 14 bases between. The CDR3 consists of 13 residues. CDR3 sequence (DNA): TGTGCCAGCAGTTTATTGGAGGGGTTCGTAGCTTTCTTT. Protein product: CASSLLEGFVAFF.

The chain couples TRBV9 to TRBJ1-6, with D unresolved. Germline V lookup: CDR1 SGDLS, CDR2 YYNGEE. The CDR3 sequence is 16 residues long. Trimming stripped 2 bases from V and 0 bases from J, with 9 bases between. The CDR3 region is CASSVTESSYNSPLHF. The DNA of the CDR3 is TGTGCCAGCAGCGTCACGGAAAGCTCCTATAATTCACCCCTCCACTTT.

This clonotype was seen at least ten times. The chain is built from TRBV3-1 and TRBJ1-4; 11 bases are a match to TRBD1. V shed 4 bases and J 6 bases; nucleotides not matched to a gene: 4. Germline V gives CDR1 LGHDT, CDR2 YNNKEL (reference sequence). CDR3 length equals 15 residues. The CDR3 protein is CASSRDRGRDEKLFF. DNA of the CDR3: TGTGCCAGCAGCCGGGACAGGGGGAGAGATGAAAAACTGTTTTTT.